This T cell receptor beta chain was found in a study of T cell responses to AZD1222 COVID-19 vaccine. Note on this clone: Its antigen is unidentified.

With 8 bases removed from V and 5 bases from J, the gap between germline ends came to 15 bases. CDR3 size: 13 residues. The germline CDR1 and CDR2 sequences are SNHLY and FYNNEI. Sequenced by immunoSEQ multiplex PCR; TCRdb stores in-frame clones only, minus some. This sample has 130,000 to 150,000 clones, with around 90% found just once. The study, taken as a whole, reports: Donor demographics were predominantly white British with a female majority; clonal diversity may be underestimated. Every sample of the repertoires postdated the peak T cell response. Unmutated regions of variants are reportedly targeted by nearly half of spike-specific TCRs. When two AZD1222 doses had been given, Spike-specific TCR breadth and depth rose.

The receptor's source is an adult who received the MenACWY meningococcal vaccine as a control. The V gene is TRBV2, the J gene TRBJ2-5; the D call may be TRBD1 or TRBD2 (5 bases each). Material: peripheral blood, obtained 28 days after the second dose of the MenACWY control vaccine. The CDR3: CASGTRARETQYF. For the CDR3, the DNA is TGTGCCAGCGGGACGCGGGCGCGGGAGACCCAGTACTTC.